This T cell receptor (beta chain) came from a study of T cell responses to AZD1222 COVID-19 vaccine. Findings and caveats of the study: Nearly half of spike-specific TCRs reportedly target unmutated variant regions. Compared with day 0, the breadth and depth of the Spike-specific TCR repertoire rose significantly after two doses of AZD1222. Females made up more of the donors, who were largely white British, and clonal diversity may have come out too low.

As concerns this clone: Antigen: not known.

V shed 7 bases and J 4 bases; nucleotides not matched to a gene: 8. CDR3 size: 15 residues. Germline-derived CDR1 and CDR2 are SGHRS and YFSETQ. TCRdb's copy holds only in-frame clones and misses some; the assay was immunoSEQ multiplex PCR. The top ten clones hold approximately 3.1% of a sample with about 120,000 clones, 85% to 90% of them seen once. The rearrangement uses TRBV5-1 and TRBJ2-3; 11 nucleotides match TRBD2. Specimen: peripheral blood, collected on day 0 of AZD1222 vaccination. The receptor was derived from an adult in good health. In nucleotides, the CDR3 is TGCGCCAGCGGGATAGCGGGGGGGCCGTCAGATACGCAGTATTTT. As protein: CASGIAGGPSDTQYF.